These T cell receptor beta chains were read from a single sample in a study of response to subunit inactivated influenza vaccine. Using its own MiXCR run on the RT-PCR reads, TCRdb lists one record per CDR3 protein. This table has about 700,000 distinct CDR3 sequences, 15% to 18% appearing once. Here the sequenced sample was PBMCs from blood, taken roughly 12 days after vaccination. The receptors derive from a man aged 50 to 59 who received an inactivated influenza vaccine. Both conserved end residues are part of each CDR3. A D gene is named only where the DNA matches it firmly. Clone size, where shown, is once, few, many, or a class for clones that have expanded.

j_call clone_size v_call d_call cdr3_aa cdr3_nt
TRBJ1-3 few TRBV11-2 NA CASSLVAINSGNTIYF TGTGCCAGCAGCTTAGTGGCCATCAACTCTGGAAACACCATATATTTT
TRBJ2-7 NA TRBV7-6 TRBD1 CASSLSSPGQGAYEQYF TGTGCCAGCAGCTTAAGTTCCCCGGGACAGGGAGCCTACGAGCAGTACTTC
TRBJ2-1 once TRBV19 NA CASSISRGGRNEQFF TGTGCCAGTAGTATATCGAGAGGGGGGCGGAATGAGCAGTTCTTC
TRBJ2-1 NA TRBV27 TRBD2 CASWSAGGRIVF TGTGCCAGCTGGTCCGCGGGAGGGCGAATCGTCTTC
TRBJ2-1 few TRBV28 TRBD1 CASSSPSGTDSYNEQFF TGTGCCAGCAGTTCTCCTTCGGGGACAGACTCCTACAATGAGCAGTTCTTC
TRBJ2-3 NA TRBV7-9 TRBD1 CASSPRTGTTDTQYF TGTGCCAGCAGCCCGAGGACAGGGACCACAGATACGCAGTATTTT
TRBJ2-5 NA TRBV7-9 NA CASSLTAASRATQYF TGTGCCAGCAGCTTAACGGCGGCGAGTCGGGCGACCCAGTACTTC
TRBJ2-5 few TRBV7-9 NA CASRFTGLETQYF TGTGCCAGCAGGTTCACAGGGTTGGAGACCCAGTACTTC
TRBJ2-7 few TRBV5-1 TRBD1 CASREGDSRAYEQYF TGCGCCAGCCGAGAGGGGGACAGTCGTGCCTACGAGCAGTACTTC
TRBJ2-1 many TRBV20-1 TRBD2 CSATGTSGSFSNEQFF TGCAGTGCAACCGGGACTAGCGGGAGTTTTTCCAATGAGCAGTTCTTC
TRBJ2-7 NA TRBV7-8 NA CASSPSGAYEQYF TGTGCCAGCAGCCCTTCGGGAGCCTACGAGCAGTACTTC
TRBJ2-3 NA TRBV9 TRBD2 CASGEAGGPDTDTQYF TGTGCCAGCGGCGAGGCGGGAGGGCCGGACACAGATACGCAGTATTTT
TRBJ2-2 many TRBV5-1 TRBD1 CASSSGTGNPTGELFF TGCGCCAGCAGCTCCGGGACAGGAAATCCAACCGGGGAGCTGTTTTTT
TRBJ2-7 NA TRBV9 NA CASSVGGRVGEEQYF TGTGCCAGCAGCGTAGGTGGCAGGGTGGGAGAGGAGCAGTACTTC
TRBJ1-3 NA TRBV18 NA CASSPRQLLSGNTIYF TGTGCCAGCTCACCAAGGCAACTCTTGAGTGGAAACACCATATATTTT
TRBJ2-5 NA TRBV5-1 NA CASSSTWGQETQYF TGCGCCAGCAGCTCTACTTGGGGGCAAGAGACCCAGTACTTC
TRBJ2-2 few TRBV29-1 TRBD2 CSVKTSGGVTGELFF TGCAGCGTTAAGACTAGCGGGGGTGTCACCGGGGAGCTGTTTTTT
TRBJ2-7 NA TRBV20-1 TRBD1 CSASSSTGGPYEQYF TGCAGTGCTAGCTCTTCGACAGGGGGCCCGTACGAGCAGTACTTC
TRBJ2-5 NA TRBV20-1 NA CSAPPPLQETQYF TGCAGTGCTCCCCCCCCTCTCCAAGAGACCCAGTACTTC
TRBJ1-2 few TRBV6-1 TRBD1 CASRRNRGGNYGYTF TGTGCCAGCAGGCGAAACAGAGGGGGCAACTATGGCTACACCTTC
TRBJ2-7 few TRBV11-1 TRBD2 CASSLQRGESSYEQYF TGTGCCAGCAGCTTACAACGGGGGGAGAGCTCCTACGAGCAGTACTTC
TRBJ1-4 few TRBV15 NA CATSRSPHQDQLFF TGTGCCACCAGCAGGAGCCCCCATCAGGATCAACTGTTTTTT
TRBJ2-1 NA TRBV20-1 TRBD2 CSAKGLAGATGWNEQFF TGCAGTGCTAAGGGACTAGCGGGAGCCACTGGTTGGAATGAGCAGTTCTTC
TRBJ2-3 NA TRBV12-3/TRBV12-4 TRBD1 CASRTDRGGTDTQYF TGTGCCAGCAGGACGGACAGGGGAGGGACAGATACGCAGTATTTT